These 24 T cell receptor beta chains originate from one sample sequenced in a study of T-cell memory formation after mild COVID-19. TCRdb analysed the 5' RACE reads with MiXCR anew, one entry per CDR3 protein. The table records roughly 100,000 distinct CDR3 sequences, approximately 13% of them present only once. Sequenced: PBMCs or a T cell subset sorted from them (not recorded which). The receptors come from an adult woman who had mild COVID-19 (a few samples of this study predate the infection). Cell type and time point are not known.

In this sample, this clonotype turned up many times. A much larger clone differs by one base, so this may be a read error. V gene TRBV12-3 or TRBV12-4 combines with J gene TRBJ2-7, with D maybe TRBD1 (5 bases). Trimming stripped 6 bases from V and 2 bases from J, with 11 bases between. The CDR3 is 13 residues long. DNA of the CDR3: TGTGCCAGCAGATTTTGGACACCCTACGAGCAGTACTTC. This gives the protein CASRFWTPYEQYF.

The V call is TRBV20-1, the J call TRBJ2-1, with 10 bases identical to TRBD1. CDR1 DFQATT and CDR2 SNEGSKA come from the germline V gene (reference sequence). This CDR3 has 14 amino acids. With 6 bases clipped from V and 5 bases from J, the junction kept 7 bases outside the gene matches. The CDR3 nucleotides are TGCAGTGCCGCGGGACAGGGGATACACAATGAGCAGTTCTTC. It encodes CSAAGQGIHNEQFF.

V is TRBV5-1 and J is TRBJ1-2; D is uncertain. Trimming shortened V by 5 bases and J by 0 bases, and 11 bases separated the two germline ends. The CDR3 runs to 14 residues. Germline loops: CDR1 SGHRS, CDR2 YFSETQ. The CDR3 DNA reads as TGCGCCAGCAGGGCCCCGAGTACTAACTATGGCTACACCTTC. The encoded protein is CASRAPSTNYGYTF.

The rearrangement uses TRBV29-1 and TRBJ1-1; 7 bases map to TRBD1. Trimming at V came to 4 bases and at J to 7 bases, leaving 6 bases not matched to a gene. CDR3 length: 12 amino acids. Per the germline V gene, CDR1 is SQVTM and CDR2 is ANQGSEA. CDR3 sequence: CSVGVGGLEAFF. CDR3 DNA: TGCAGCGTTGGGGTAGGGGGCCTTGAAGCTTTCTTT. Variable domain in full (rest from reference TRBV29-1 and TRBJ1-1): SAVISQKPSRDICQRGTSLTIQCQVDSQVTMMFWYRQQPGQSLTLIATANQGSEATYESGFVIDKFPISRPNLTFSTLTVSNMSPEDSSIYLCSVGVGGLEAFFGQGTRLTVV.

The chain is built from TRBV2 and TRBJ1-6, with D tentatively TRBD1 (5 bases). The CDR3 has 14 residues. V was clipped by 10 bases and J by 5 bases, with 15 bases between them. Germline CDR1 SNHLY, CDR2 FYNNEI. CDR3 coding DNA: TGTGCCAAGGAGGCGGGGGATAATAATTCACCCCTCCACTTT. Its protein product is CAKEAGDNNSPLHF.

V gene TRBV14 combines with J gene TRBJ2-7; no reliable D call. Trimming cost V 0 bases and J 2 bases, with 5 bases left between them. The V gene's germline CDR1 is SGHDN and CDR2 FVKESK. The CDR3 totals 13 residues. The CDR3 nucleotides read TGTGCCAGCAGCCAAGAACACCCCTACGAGCAGTACTTC. Protein product: CASSQEHPYEQYF. The full variable domain, completed using reference TRBV14 and TRBJ2-7, is EAGVTQFPSHSVIEKGQTVTLRCDPISGHDNLYWYRRVMGKEIKFLLHFVKESKQDESGMPNNRFLAERTGGTYSTLKVQPAELEDSGVYFCASSQEHPYEQYFGPGTRLTVT.

The J gene is TRBJ2-6, the V gene TRBV4-3; no reliable D call. Germline loops: CDR1 LGHNA, CDR2 YSLEER. V was cut by 0 bases and J by 0 bases, with 12 bases left in between. The CDR3 totals 18 residues. This CDR3 is CASSQDIGLGSGANVLTF. CDR3 sequence (DNA): TGCGCCAGCAGCCAAGATATAGGGCTAGGCTCTGGGGCCAACGTCCTGACTTTC.

The rearrangement links TRBV5-4 to TRBJ2-2; the D is unclear. Germline loops: CDR1 SGHNT, CDR2 YYREEE (reference sequence). The germline V and J ends were trimmed by 3 bases and 2 bases, with 2 bases remaining between them. This CDR3 comprises 12 residues. The CDR3 DNA sequence: TGTGCCAGCAGCTACAACACCGGGGAGCTGTTTTTT. This translates into CASSYNTGELFF.

In this sample, this clonotype turned up a few times. The chain recombines TRBV4-2 with TRBJ1-1; D call uncertain. This CDR3 spans 13 amino acids. The germline CDR1 and CDR2 sequences are LGHNA and YNFKEQ. V lost 8 bases and J 1 base, leaving 11 bases between the germline ends. The CDR3 is CASSPRRNTEAFF. The CDR3 nucleotides are TGTGCCAGCTCCCCCCGGCGGAACACTGAAGCTTTCTTT.

The chain is built from TRBV7-9 and TRBJ2-1, with 10 positions matching TRBD2. V lost 6 bases and J lost 3; bases outside the gene matches: 5. Germline-derived CDR1 and CDR2 are SEHNR and FQNEAQ (reference sequence). This CDR3 spans 15 amino acids. Written as DNA, the CDR3 is TGTGCCAGCAGACGCGGGACTAGCGACTACAATGAGCAGTTCTTC. Translation gives CASRRGTSDYNEQFF.

J is TRBJ2-7 and V is TRBV7-2; D is unresolved. From germline, CDR1 is SGHTA and CDR2 FQGNSA. Trimming cost V 2 bases and J 0 bases, with 11 bases left between them. CDR3 length: 15 amino acids. CDR3 protein: CASSLLDMSSYEQYF. The CDR3 DNA reads TGTGCCAGCAGCTTATTAGATATGAGCTCCTACGAGCAGTACTTC.

This clonotype was picked up a small number of times. The V and J genes are TRBV24-1 and TRBJ2-1, with a weak D call TRBD1 (5 bases). CDR3 length: 16 amino acids. Trimming left V 5 bases short and J 4 bases short, with 17 bases between. From germline, CDR1 is KGHDR and CDR2 SFDVKD. CDR3 region: CATSGSSAGNYNEQFF. CDR3 nucleotides: TGTGCCACCAGTGGTTCTTCGGCAGGGAATTACAATGAGCAGTTCTTC.

CDR3 region: CASIEGTGYETQYF. The CDR3 DNA is TGTGCCAGCATCGAGGGGACAGGGTACGAGACCCAGTACTTC. The chain uses TRBV7-6 and TRBJ2-5; 9 bases align to TRBD1. This CDR3 has 14 amino acids. Germline lookup yields CDR1 SGHVS and CDR2 FNYEAQ. With 7 bases clipped from V and 5 bases from J, the junction kept 8 bases outside the gene matches. Together with reference TRBV7-6 and TRBJ2-5, the CDR3 gives the full variable domain: GAGVSQSPRYKVTKRGQDVALRCDPISGHVSLYWYRQALGQGPEFLTYFNYEAQQDKSGLPNDRFSAERPEGSISTLTIQRTEQRDSAMYRCASIEGTGYETQYFGPGTRLLVL.

The CDR3 loop reads CASSQSSMYDTQYF. The CDR3 nucleotides read TGTGCCAGCAGCCAGTCTTCCATGTACGATACGCAGTATTTT. The chain links TRBV12-3 or TRBV12-4 to TRBJ2-3; D is ambiguous. The CDR3 extends over 14 amino acids. V shed 6 bases and J shed 6 bases, with 16 bases lying between them.

This sequence joins TRBV5-1 and TRBJ1-4; D gene ambiguous. The V and J ends lost 0 bases and 0 bases respectively, with 15 bases between them. CDR1 SGHRS and CDR2 YFSETQ come from the germline V gene. The CDR3 runs 18 residues. CDR3 DNA sequence: TGCGCCAGCAGCTTGGGTCCGGACGGAACGGCAACTAATGAAAAACTGTTTTTT. It codes for CASSLGPDGTATNEKLFF.

CDR3 coding DNA: TGTGCCAGCAGCTTAGGACCGGACAGGGTAGATACGCAGTATTTT. The encoded protein is CASSLGPDRVDTQYF. This chain joins TRBV7-9 and TRBJ2-3; 8 positions agree with TRBD1. This CDR3 is 15 amino acids long. Germline CDR1 SEHNR, CDR2 FQNEAQ (reference sequence). With V trimmed by 1 base and J by 5 bases, 5 bases remained unmatched. Using reference TRBV7-9 and TRBJ2-3 for the parts outside the CDR3, the full variable domain is DTGVSQNPRHKITKRGQNVTFRCDPISEHNRLYWYRQTLGQGPEFLTYFQNEAQLEKSRLLSDRFSAERPKGSFSTLEIQRTEQGDSAMYLCASSLGPDRVDTQYFGPGTRLTVL.

This rearrangement joins TRBV20-1 to TRBJ2-1, with D possibly being TRBD1 (7 bases). In germline, CDR1 is DFQATT, CDR2 SNEGSKA (reference sequence). V lost 6 bases, J lost 8 bases, and 20 bases lay in between. The CDR3 is 14 amino acids. The CDR3 reads CSAEGQNLVDEQFF. In DNA, the CDR3 is TGCAGTGCGGAGGGACAGAACCTTGTGGATGAGCAGTTCTTC.

This clonotype has a handful of counts. V gene TRBV7-9 combines with J gene TRBJ2-1, with D possibly TRBD2 on 7 matching bases. CDR3 size: 19 residues. Germline loops: CDR1 SEHNR, CDR2 FQNEAQ (reference sequence). V was trimmed by 5 bases and J by 0 bases, leaving 23 bases between them. The CDR3 DNA sequence: TGTGCCAGCAGCCACCCTGACCTCGGGGGGCCTAGCTCCTACAATGAGCAGTTCTTC. Translation: CASSHPDLGGPSSYNEQFF. The full variable domain, with the rest looked up from reference TRBV7-9 and TRBJ2-1, is DTGVSQNPRHKITKRGQNVTFRCDPISEHNRLYWYRQTLGQGPEFLTYFQNEAQLEKSRLLSDRFSAERPKGSFSTLEIQRTEQGDSAMYLCASSHPDLGGPSSYNEQFFGPGTRLTVL.

V gene TRBV6-7 combines with J gene TRBJ2-2; TRBD1 aligns across 7 bases. TRBV6-7 is given ORF status, its function remaining uncertain. After removal of 0 bases from V and 0 bases from J, the junction contained 1 base not matched to a gene. The CDR3 is 16 residues long. CDR3 sequence: CASSYSDRSNTGELFF. The DNA of the CDR3 is TGTGCCAGCAGTTACTCGGACAGGTCGAACACCGGGGAGCTGTTTTTT.

The sample holds many counts of this clonotype. The CDR3 is CSVVAANTGELFF. For the CDR3, the DNA is TGCAGCGTTGTTGCGGCGAACACCGGGGAGCTGTTTTTT. V is TRBV29-1 and J is TRBJ2-2, with unresolved D. The CDR3 spans 13 residues. Germline V gives CDR1 SQVTM, CDR2 ANQGSEA. Trimming took off 4 bases at V and 0 bases at J, with 6 bases between the two ends.

The rearrangement links TRBV6-5 to TRBJ2-3; 13 nucleotides match TRBD2. Per the germline V gene, CDR1 is MNHEY and CDR2 is SVGAGI. J lost 2 bases, V lost 6 bases, and 5 bases had no gene match. This CDR3 comprises 16 residues. CDR3 bases: TGTGCCAGCAGCCAAGGACTAGCGGGGGCCACAGATACGCAGTATTTT. Its translation: CASSQGLAGATDTQYF.

This clonotype was counted between two and nine times. The genes are TRBV4-1 and TRBJ2-3; TRBD2 agrees at 8 bases. Germline loops: CDR1 MGHRA, CDR2 YSYEKL. V lost 0 bases, J lost 3 bases, and 8 bases stayed unmatched. The CDR3 is made up of 17 amino acids. The CDR3 DNA sequence: TGCGCCAGCAGCCAAGAATTTACTAGCGGCGCTACAGATACGCAGTATTTT. This gives the protein CASSQEFTSGATDTQYF.

This clonotype was observed a few times. This chain connects TRBV20-1 to TRBJ2-1; possible D gene TRBD2, 6 bases. Trimming removed 0 bases from V and 4 bases from J, with 16 bases in between. This CDR3 is built from 16 residues. From germline, CDR1 is DFQATT and CDR2 SNEGSKA (reference sequence). The CDR3 region has the DNA TGCAGTGCTAGAGATCGCGGCAAGGCGGGGTACAATGAGCAGTTCTTC. Protein sequence: CSARDRGKAGYNEQFF.

This clonotype was observed a few times. The rearrangement uses TRBV7-9 and TRBJ2-5; TRBD2 matches at 9 bases. V trimming: 2 bases; J trimming: 5 bases; junction bases outside the gene matches: 6. The CDR3 sequence is 15 residues long. Germline CDR1 and CDR2: SEHNR and FQNEAQ (reference sequence). This CDR3 is CASSLSGSGGETQYF. As DNA, the CDR3 is TGTGCCAGCAGCTTAAGCGGCAGCGGGGGGGAGACCCAGTACTTC.